This is a list of T cell receptor beta chains from one sample in a study of blood T cell repertoires in COVID-19. TCRdb keeps only in-frame clones here, not all; method: immunoSEQ multiplex PCR. The table records roughly 200,000 clones, 85% of them present only once. What was sequenced was PBMCs or T cells enriched from blood (not recorded which). These receptors were taken from a man aged 35 to 55 who had recovered from COVID-19. The CDR3 runs from the conserved cysteine through the conserved F or W.

TRBJ1-1	TRBV30	CAWTNAVTEAFF
TRBJ1-2	TRBV28	CASSPRTEQYGYTF
TRBJ1-4	TRBV20-1	CSASQRVANEKLFF
TRBJ2-7	TRBV29-1	CSLGETEQYF
TRBJ2-7	TRBV20-1	CSPGQGYEQYF
TRBJ2-1	TRBV19	CASSIGQGVSNEQFF
TRBJ2-7	TRBV2	CASIPGLKYEQYF
TRBJ2-7	TRBV4-1	CASSQGSAGGAYEQYF
TRBJ1-6	TRBV14	CASSRTLPGDGSPLHF
TRBJ2-1	TRBV5-1	CASSPNPPNEQFF
TRBJ2-7	TRBV11-1	CASSLGTAYEQYF
TRBJ1-4	TRBV5-4	CASSLGRTGDEKLFF
TRBJ1-5	TRBV28	CASSDRSFSNQPQHF
TRBJ2-7	TRBV5-6	CASSLDFSEPGQFVYEQYF
TRBJ2-6	TRBV28	CASSSRHPTLSGANVLTF
TRBJ2-1	TRBV5-5	CASSRDRGTNYNEQFF
TRBJ2-7	TRBV4-1	CASSLEPGQTYEQYF
TRBJ2-3	TRBV5-1	CASSLQGDPDTQYF
TRBJ2-3	TRBV28	CASRLGTSTDTQYF
TRBJ1-3	TRBV19	CASSILASGNTIYF
TRBJ2-2	TRBV7-6	CASSPGLDGELFF
TRBJ2-7	TRBV28	CASSLRSGVSYEQYF
TRBJ1-5	TRBV4-2	CASSQAVNQPQHF
TRBJ2-1	TRBV2	CASRGGLAGGNEQFF
TRBJ2-3	TRBV6-2/TRBV6-3	CASSYSPSSGGTDTQYF
TRBJ1-1	TRBV25-1	CASSSQGIEAFF
TRBJ2-3	TRBV19	CASSPSGSTDTQYF
TRBJ2-1	TRBV14	CASSVGLAGYEQFF
TRBJ2-5	TRBV3-1/TRBV3-2	CASSHGLAGGQETQYF
TRBJ2-7	TRBV28	CASSFEIGGSSGSYEQYF
TRBJ1-1	TRBV14	CASSRQGQVNTEAFF
TRBJ2-5	TRBV6-2/TRBV6-3	CASSYVGQIQETQYF